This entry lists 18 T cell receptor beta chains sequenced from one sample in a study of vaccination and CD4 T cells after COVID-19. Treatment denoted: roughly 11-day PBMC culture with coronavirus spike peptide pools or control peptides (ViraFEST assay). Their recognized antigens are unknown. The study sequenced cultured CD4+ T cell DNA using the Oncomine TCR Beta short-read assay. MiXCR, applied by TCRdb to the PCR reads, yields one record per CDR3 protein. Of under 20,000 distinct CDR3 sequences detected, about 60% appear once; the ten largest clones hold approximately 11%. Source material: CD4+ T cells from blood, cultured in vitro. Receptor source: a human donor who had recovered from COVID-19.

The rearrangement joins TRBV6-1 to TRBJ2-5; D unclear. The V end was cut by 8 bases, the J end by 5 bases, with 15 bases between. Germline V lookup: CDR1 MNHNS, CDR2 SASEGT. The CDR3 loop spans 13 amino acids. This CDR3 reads CASRASARETQYF. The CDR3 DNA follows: TGTGCCAGCCGGGCCTCGGCTCGGGAGACCCAGTACTTC.

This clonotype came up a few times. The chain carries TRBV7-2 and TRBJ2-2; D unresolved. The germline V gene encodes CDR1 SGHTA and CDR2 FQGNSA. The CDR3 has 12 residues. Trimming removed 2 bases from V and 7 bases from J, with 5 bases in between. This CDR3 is CASSLIGGELFF. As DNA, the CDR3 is TGTGCCAGCAGCTTAATAGGCGGGGAGCTGTTTTTT.

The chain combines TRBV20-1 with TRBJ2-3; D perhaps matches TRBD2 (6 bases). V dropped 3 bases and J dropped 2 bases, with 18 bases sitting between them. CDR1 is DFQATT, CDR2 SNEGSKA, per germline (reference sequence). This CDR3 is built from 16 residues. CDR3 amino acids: CSARARGGTLTDTQYF. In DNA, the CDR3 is TGCAGTGCTAGGGCCAGAGGTGGGACTCTCACAGATACGCAGTATTTT.

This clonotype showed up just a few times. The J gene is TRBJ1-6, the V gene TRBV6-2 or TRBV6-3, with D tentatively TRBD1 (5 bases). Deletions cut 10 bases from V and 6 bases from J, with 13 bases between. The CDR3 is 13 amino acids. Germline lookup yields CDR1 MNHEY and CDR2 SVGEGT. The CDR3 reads CATKRQSNSPLHF. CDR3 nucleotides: TGTGCCACCAAACGACAGTCTAATTCACCCCTCCACTTT.

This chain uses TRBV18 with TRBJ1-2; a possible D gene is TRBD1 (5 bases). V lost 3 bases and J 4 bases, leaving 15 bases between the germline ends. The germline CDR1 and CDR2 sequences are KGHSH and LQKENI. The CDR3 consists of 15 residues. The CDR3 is CASSPGTGDFYGYTF. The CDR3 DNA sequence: TGTGCCAGCTCACCCGGGACGGGCGACTTCTATGGCTACACCTTC.

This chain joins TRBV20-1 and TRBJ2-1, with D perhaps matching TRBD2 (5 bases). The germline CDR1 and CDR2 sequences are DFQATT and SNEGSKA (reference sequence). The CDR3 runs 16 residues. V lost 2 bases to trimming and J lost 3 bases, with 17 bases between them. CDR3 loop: CSARYGYWGDYNEQFF. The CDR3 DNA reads TGCAGTGCTAGATATGGATATTGGGGAGACTACAATGAGCAGTTCTTC.

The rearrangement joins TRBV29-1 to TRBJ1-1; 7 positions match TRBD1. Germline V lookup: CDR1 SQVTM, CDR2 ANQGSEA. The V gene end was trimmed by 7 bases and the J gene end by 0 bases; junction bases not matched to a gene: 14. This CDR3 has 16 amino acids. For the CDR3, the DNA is TGCAGCGCCAGACCCCGGACAGGATTCATGAACACTGAAGCTTTCTTT. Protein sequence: CSARPRTGFMNTEAFF.

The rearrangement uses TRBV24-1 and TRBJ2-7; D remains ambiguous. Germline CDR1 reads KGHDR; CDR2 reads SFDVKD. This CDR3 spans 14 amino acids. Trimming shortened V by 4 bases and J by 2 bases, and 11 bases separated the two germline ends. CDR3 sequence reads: CATSDPESPYEQYF. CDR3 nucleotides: TGTGCCACCAGTGACCCAGAAAGCCCCTACGAGCAGTACTTC.

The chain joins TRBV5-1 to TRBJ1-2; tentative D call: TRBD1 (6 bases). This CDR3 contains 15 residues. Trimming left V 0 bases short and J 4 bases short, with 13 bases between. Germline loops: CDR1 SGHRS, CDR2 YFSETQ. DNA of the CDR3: TGCGCCAGCAGCTTGGACCCGACAGGCATCTATGGCTACACCTTC. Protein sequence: CASSLDPTGIYGYTF.

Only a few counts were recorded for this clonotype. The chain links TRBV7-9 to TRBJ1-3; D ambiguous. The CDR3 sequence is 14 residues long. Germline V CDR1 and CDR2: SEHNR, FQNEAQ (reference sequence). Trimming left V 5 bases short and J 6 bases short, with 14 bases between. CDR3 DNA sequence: TGTGCCAGCAGCCCACCCGCGACGGTAAACACCATATATTTT. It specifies CASSPPATVNTIYF.

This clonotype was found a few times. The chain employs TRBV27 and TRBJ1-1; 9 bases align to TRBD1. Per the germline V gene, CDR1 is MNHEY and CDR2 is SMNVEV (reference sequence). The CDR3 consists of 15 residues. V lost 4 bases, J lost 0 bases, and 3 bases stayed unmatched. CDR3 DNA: TGTGCCAGCAGTTCTTGGACAGGGGTGAACACTGAAGCTTTCTTT. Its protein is CASSSWTGVNTEAFF.

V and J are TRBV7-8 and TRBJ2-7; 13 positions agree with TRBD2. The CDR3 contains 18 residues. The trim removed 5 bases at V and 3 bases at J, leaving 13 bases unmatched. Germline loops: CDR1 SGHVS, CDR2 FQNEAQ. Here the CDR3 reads CASSTPRTSGGVFYEQYF. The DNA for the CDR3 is TGTGCCAGCAGCACTCCTAGGACTAGCGGGGGAGTCTTCTACGAGCAGTACTTC.

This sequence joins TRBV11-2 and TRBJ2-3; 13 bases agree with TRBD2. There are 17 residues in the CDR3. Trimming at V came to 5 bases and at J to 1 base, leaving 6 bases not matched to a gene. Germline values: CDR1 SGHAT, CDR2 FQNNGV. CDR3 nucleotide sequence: TGTGCCAGCAGCCCTGGACTAGCGGGAGTGGGCACAGATACGCAGTATTTT. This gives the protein CASSPGLAGVGTDTQYF.

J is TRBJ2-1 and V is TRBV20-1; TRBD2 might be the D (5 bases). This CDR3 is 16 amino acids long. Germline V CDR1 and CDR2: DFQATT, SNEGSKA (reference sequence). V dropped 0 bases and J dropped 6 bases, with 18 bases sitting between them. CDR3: CSARDTGSSGSNEQFF. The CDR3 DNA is TGCAGTGCTAGAGATACGGGATCCTCCGGCAGCAATGAGCAGTTCTTC.

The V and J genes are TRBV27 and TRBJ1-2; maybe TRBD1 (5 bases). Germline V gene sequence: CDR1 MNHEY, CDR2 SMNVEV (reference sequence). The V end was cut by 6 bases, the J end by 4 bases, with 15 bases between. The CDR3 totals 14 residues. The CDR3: CASRGRGESYGYTF. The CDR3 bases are TGTGCCAGCAGGGGAAGGGGCGAGAGCTATGGCTACACCTTC.

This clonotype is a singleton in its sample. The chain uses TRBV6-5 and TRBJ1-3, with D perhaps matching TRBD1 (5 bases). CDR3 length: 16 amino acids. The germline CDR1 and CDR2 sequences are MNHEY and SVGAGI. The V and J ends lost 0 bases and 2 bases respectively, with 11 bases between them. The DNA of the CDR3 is TGTGCCAGCAGTTACTCGTTTCAGGGTGCTGGAAACACCATATATTTT. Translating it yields CASSYSFQGAGNTIYF.

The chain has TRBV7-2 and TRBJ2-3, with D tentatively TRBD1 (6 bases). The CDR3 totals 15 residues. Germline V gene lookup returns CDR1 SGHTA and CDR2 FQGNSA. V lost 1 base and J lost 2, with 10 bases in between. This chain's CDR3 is CASSLGDTNTDTQYF. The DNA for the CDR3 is TGTGCCAGCAGCTTAGGGGACACCAACACAGATACGCAGTATTTT.

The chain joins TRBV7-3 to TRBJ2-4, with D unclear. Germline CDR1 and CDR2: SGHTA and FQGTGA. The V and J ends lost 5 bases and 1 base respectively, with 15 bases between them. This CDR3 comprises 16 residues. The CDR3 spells CASSPSVMGAKNIQYF. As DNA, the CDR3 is TGTGCCAGCAGCCCGTCCGTGATGGGGGCCAAAAACATTCAGTACTTC.